This T cell receptor beta chain was identified in a study of blood T cell repertoires in COVID-19. CDR1 is MDHEN and CDR2 is SYDVKM in the germline V gene. Unmatched junction bases numbered 7, after V lost 4 bases and J lost 7 bases. The CDR3 covers 15 residues. Some clones are missing from TCRdb's copy, which holds only in-frame ones; the method was immunoSEQ multiplex PCR. The sample lists about 250,000 clones; approximately 90% were seen once. The V call is TRBV28, the J call TRBJ2-1; 10 nucleotides align to TRBD1. The sequenced sample consisted of PBMCs or T cells enriched from blood (not recorded which). The sequence came from a man aged 18 to 30 who had recovered from COVID-19. CDR3 amino acids: CASSSPGQGRNEQFF. The CDR3 region has the DNA TGTGCCAGCAGTTCTCCGGGACAGGGGAGGAATGAGCAGTTCTTC.